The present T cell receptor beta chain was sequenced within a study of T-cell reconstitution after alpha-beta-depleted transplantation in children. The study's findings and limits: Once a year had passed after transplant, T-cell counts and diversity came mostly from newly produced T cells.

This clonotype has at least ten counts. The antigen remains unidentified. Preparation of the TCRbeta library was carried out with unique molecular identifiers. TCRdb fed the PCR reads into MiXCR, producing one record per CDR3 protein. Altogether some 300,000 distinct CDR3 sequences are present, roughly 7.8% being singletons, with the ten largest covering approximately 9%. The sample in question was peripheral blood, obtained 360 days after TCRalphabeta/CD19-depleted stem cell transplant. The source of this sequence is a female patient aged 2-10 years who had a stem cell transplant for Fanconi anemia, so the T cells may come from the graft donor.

Here the CDR3 reads CASSPPRVGSNQPQHF. Written as DNA, the CDR3 is TGTGCCAGCAGTCCCCCGAGAGTTGGGAGCAATCAGCCCCAGCATTTT. The V call is TRBV6-5, the J call TRBJ1-5; D remains unclear. Germline loops: CDR1 MNHEY, CDR2 SVGAGI. With 5 bases removed from V and 1 base from J, the gap between germline ends came to 15 bases. This CDR3 is built from 16 residues.